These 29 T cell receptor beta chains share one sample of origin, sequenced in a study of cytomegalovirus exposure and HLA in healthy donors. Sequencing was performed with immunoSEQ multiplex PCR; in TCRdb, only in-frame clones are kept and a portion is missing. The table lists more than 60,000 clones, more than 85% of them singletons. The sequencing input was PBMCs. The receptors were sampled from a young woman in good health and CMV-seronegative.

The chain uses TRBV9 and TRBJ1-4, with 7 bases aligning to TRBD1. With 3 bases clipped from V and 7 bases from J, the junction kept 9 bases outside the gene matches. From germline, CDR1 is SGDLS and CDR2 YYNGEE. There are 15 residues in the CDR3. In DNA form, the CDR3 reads TGTGCCAGCAGCGGGGGAAACAGGGGACTTGAAAAACTGTTTTTT. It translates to CASSGGNRGLEKLFF.

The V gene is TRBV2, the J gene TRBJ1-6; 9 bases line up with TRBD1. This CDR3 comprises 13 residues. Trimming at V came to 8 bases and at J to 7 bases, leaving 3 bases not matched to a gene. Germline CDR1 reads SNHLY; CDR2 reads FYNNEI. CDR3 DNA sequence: TGTGCCAGCCTGGACAGGGGAAATTCACCCCTCCACTTT. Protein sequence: CASLDRGNSPLHF.

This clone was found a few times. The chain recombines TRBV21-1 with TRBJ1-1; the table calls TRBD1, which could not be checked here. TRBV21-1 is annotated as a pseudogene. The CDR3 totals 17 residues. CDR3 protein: CASSKTGRGGHNTEAFF. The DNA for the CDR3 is TGTGCCAGCAGCAAAACAGGGAGAGGTGGGCATAACACTGAAGCTTTCTTT.

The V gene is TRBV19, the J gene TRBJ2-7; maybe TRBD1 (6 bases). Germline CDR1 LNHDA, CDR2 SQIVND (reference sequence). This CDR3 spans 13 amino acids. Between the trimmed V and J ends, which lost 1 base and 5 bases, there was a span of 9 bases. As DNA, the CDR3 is TGTGCCAGTAGTATAGTGGGGGACAACGAGCAGTACTTC. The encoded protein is CASSIVGDNEQYF. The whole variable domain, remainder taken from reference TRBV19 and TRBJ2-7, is DGGITQSPKYLFRKEGQNVTLSCEQNLNHDAMYWYRQDPGQGLRLIYYSQIVNDFQKGDIAEGYSVSREKKESFPLTVTSAQKNPTAFYLCASSIVGDNEQYFGPGTRLTVT.

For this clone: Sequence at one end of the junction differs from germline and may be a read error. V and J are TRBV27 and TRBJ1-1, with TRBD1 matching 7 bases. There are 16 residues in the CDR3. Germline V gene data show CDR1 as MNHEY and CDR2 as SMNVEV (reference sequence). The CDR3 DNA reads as TGTGTCAGCAGTCAACGTTCTACAGGGGTAATAGCTGAAGCTTTCTTT. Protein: CVSSQRSTGVIAEAFF.

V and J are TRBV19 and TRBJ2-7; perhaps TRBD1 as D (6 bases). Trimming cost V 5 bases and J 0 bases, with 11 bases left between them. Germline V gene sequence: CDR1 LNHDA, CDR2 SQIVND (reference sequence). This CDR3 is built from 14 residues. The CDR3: CASSDRDTSYEQYF. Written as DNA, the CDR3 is TGTGCCAGTAGTGACCGGGACACCTCCTACGAGCAGTACTTC.

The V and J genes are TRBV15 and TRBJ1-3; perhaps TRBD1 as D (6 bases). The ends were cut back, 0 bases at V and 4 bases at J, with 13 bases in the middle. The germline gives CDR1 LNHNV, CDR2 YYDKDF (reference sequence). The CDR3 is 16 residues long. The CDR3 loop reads CATSREGAGEGNTIYF. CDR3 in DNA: TGTGCCACCAGCAGAGAGGGGGCAGGGGAAGGAAACACCATATATTTT.

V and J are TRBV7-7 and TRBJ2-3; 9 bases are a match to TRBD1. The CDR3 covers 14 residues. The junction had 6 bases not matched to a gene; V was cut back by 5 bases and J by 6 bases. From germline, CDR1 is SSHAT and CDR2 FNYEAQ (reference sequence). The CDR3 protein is CASSEDRGADTQYF. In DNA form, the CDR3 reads TGTGCCAGCAGCGAGGACAGGGGAGCCGATACGCAGTATTTT. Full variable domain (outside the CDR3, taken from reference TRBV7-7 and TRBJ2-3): GAGVSQSPRYKVTKRGQDVTLRCDPISSHATLYWYQQALGQGPEFLTYFNYEAQPDKSGLPSDRFSAERPEGSISTLTIQRTEQRDSAMYRCASSEDRGADTQYFGPGTRLTVL.

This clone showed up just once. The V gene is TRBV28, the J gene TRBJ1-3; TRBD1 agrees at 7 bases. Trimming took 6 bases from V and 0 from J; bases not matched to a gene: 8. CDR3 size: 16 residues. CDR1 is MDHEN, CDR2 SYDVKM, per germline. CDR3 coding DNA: TGTGCCAGCAGACCCGGACAGGTCATCTCTGGAAACACCATATATTTT. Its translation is CASRPGQVISGNTIYF.

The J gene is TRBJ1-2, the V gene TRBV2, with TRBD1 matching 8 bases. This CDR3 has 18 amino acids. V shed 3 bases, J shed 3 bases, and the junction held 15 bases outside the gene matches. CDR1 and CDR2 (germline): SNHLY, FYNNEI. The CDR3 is CASSEKVIILGQDYGYTF. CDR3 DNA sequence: TGTGCCAGCAGTGAGAAAGTTATCATCCTGGGACAGGACTATGGCTACACCTTC.

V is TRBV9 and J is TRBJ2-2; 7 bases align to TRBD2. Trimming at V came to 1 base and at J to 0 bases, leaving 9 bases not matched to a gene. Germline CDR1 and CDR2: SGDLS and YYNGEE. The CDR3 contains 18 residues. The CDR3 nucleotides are TGTGCCAGCAGCGTATACAGCGGGAAGCGAACGAACACCGGGGAGCTGTTTTTT. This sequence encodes CASSVYSGKRTNTGELFF.

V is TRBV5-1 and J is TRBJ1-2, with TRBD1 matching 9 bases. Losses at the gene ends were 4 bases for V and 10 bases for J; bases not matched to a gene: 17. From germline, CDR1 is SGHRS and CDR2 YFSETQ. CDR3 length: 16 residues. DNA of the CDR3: TGCGCCAGCAGCCTGGAGGGGGACAGGGACAGTTCAGACTACACCTTC. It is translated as CASSLEGDRDSSDYTF.

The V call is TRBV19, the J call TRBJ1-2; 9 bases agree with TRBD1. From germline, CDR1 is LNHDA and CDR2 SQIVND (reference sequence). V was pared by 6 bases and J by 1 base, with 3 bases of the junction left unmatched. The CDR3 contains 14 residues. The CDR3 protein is CASRDRGFNYGYTF. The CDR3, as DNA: TGTGCCAGTAGGGACAGGGGATTTAACTATGGCTACACCTTC.

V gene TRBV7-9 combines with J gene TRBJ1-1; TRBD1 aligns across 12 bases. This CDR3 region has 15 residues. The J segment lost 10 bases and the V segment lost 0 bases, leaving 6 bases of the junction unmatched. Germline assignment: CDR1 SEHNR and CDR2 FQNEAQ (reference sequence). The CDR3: CASSLAGTGGLGAFF. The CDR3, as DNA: TGTGCCAGCAGCTTAGCGGGGACAGGGGGCTTGGGAGCTTTCTTT.

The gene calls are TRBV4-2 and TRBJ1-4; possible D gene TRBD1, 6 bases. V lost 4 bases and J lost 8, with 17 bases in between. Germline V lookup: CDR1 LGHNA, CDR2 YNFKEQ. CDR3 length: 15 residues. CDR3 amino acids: CASSPWGGKGEKLFF. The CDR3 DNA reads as TGTGCCAGCAGCCCCTGGGGGGGCAAGGGCGAAAAACTGTTTTTT.

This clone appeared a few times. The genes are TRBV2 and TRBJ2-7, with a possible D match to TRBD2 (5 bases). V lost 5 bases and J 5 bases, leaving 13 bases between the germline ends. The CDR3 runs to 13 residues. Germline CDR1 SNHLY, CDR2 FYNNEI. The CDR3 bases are TGTGCCAGCAGTAGCAGACTAACCCACGAGCAGTACTTC. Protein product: CASSSRLTHEQYF.

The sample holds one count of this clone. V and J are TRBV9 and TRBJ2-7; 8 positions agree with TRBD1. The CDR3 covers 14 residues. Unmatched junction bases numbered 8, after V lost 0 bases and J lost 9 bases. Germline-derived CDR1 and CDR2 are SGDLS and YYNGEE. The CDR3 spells CASSVGDRRSWQYF. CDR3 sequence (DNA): TGTGCCAGCAGCGTAGGGGACAGGAGGTCATGGCAGTACTTC.

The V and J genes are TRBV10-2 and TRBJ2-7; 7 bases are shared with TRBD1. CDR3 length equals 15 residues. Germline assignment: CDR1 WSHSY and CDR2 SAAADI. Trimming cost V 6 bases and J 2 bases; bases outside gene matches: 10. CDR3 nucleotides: TGCGCCAGCAGGATAGGGACAGTTAATACCTACGAGCAGTACTTC. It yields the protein CASRIGTVNTYEQYF.

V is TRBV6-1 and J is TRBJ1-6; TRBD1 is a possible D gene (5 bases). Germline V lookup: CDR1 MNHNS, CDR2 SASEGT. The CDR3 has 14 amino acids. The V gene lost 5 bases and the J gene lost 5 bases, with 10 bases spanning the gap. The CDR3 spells CASSSKTDNSPLHF. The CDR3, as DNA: TGTGCCAGCAGTTCCAAGACAGATAATTCACCCCTCCACTTT.

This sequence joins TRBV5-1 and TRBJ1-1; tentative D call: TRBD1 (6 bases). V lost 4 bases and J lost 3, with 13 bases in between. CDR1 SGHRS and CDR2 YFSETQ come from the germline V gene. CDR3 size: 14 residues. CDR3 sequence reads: CASSQDRKHTEAFF. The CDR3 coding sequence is TGCGCCAGCAGCCAAGACAGGAAGCACACTGAAGCTTTCTTT.

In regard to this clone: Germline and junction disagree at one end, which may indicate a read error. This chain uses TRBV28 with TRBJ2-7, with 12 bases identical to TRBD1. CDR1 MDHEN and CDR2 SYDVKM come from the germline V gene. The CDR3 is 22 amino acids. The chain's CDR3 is CASSPGTGGFRLRSGLSYERYF. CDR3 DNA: TGTGCCAGCAGTCCCGGGACAGGGGGCTTTCGTCTCCGAAGCGGCCTCTCCTACGAGCGGTACTTC.

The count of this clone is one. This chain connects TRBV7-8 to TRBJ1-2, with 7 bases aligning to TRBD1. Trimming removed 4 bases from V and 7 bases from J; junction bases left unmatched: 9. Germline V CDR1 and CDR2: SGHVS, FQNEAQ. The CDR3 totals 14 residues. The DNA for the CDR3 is TGTGCCAGCAGCTGGATAACAGGGGCGGGTGGCTACACCTTC. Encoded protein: CASSWITGAGGYTF.

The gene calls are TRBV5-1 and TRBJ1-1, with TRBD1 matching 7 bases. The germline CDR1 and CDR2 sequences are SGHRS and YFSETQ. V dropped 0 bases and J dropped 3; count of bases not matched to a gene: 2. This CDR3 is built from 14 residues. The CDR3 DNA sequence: TGCGCCAGCAGCTTGGGTACAGGGGACACTGAAGCTTTCTTT. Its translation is CASSLGTGDTEAFF.

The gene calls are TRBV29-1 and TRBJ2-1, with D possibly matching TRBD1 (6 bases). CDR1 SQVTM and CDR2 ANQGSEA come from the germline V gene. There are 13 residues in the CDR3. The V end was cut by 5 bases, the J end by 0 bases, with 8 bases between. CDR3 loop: CSVRGNSYNEQFF. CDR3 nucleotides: TGCAGCGTTAGGGGGAACTCCTACAATGAGCAGTTCTTC.

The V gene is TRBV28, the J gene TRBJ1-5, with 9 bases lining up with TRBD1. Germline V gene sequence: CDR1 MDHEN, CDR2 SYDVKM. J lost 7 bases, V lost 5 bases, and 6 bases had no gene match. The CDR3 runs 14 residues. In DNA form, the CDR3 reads TGTGCCAGCAGTCTTGGACAGGGGAGGCAGCCCCAGCATTTT. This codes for CASSLGQGRQPQHF.

The CDR3 spells CASSGTSGHTDTQYF. CDR3 nucleotides: TGTGCCAGCAGCGGGACTAGCGGACACACAGATACGCAGTATTTT. The rearrangement uses TRBV7-2 and TRBJ2-3, with TRBD2 matching over 11 bases. The V gene's germline CDR1 is SGHTA and CDR2 FQGNSA. This CDR3 has 15 residues. Trimming cost V 5 bases and J 2 bases; bases outside gene matches: 3.

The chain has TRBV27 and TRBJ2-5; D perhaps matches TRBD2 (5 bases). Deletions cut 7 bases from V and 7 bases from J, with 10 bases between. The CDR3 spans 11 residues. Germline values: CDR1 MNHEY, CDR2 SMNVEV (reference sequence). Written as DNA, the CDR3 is TGTGCCAGCACCGGACGGGGGACCCAGTACTTC. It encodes CASTGRGTQYF.

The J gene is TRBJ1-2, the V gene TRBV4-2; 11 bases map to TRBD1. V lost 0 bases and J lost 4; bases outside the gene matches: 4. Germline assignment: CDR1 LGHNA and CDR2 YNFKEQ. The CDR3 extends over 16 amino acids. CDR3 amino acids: CASSQDKDRGLYGYTF. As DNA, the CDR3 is TGTGCCAGCAGCCAAGATAAGGACAGGGGGCTCTATGGCTACACCTTC.

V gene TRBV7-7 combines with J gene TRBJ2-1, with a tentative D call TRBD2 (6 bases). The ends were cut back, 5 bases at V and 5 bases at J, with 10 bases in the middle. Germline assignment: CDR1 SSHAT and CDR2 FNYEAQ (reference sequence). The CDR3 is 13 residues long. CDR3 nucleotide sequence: TGTGCCAGCAGCCGAGGGAGGAACAATGAGCAGTTCTTC. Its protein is CASSRGRNNEQFF.